This entry features one T cell receptor (beta chain) sequence. Its antigen is unidentified. These data come from a study of cytomegalovirus exposure and HLA in healthy donors. Study-wide background: An early data release held some 85 million unique TCRs from HLA-typed donors.

Findings and caveats of the study: By a later analysis, the bulk of CMV-associated TCR beta chains appeared HLA-restricted. Among the sequence variants, a highly shared cluster was likely an artifact of sequencing.

Germline values: CDR1 SGHNT, CDR2 YENEEA. Unmatched junction bases numbered 15, after V lost 7 bases and J lost 2 bases. There are 17 residues in the CDR3. With 60 Vbeta and 13 Jbeta primers, the PCR was carried out. The data were produced by immunoSEQ multiplex PCR, yet TCRdb's version contains in-frame clones alone and is incomplete. The data contain more than 110,000 clones, about 80% of them seen just once; the ten biggest clones take up 1.2% to 1.5%. This receptor was taken from a man aged 25 to 40 in good health and CMV-seropositive. V gene TRBV11-3 combines with J gene TRBJ2-5; 8 bases match TRBD2. What was sequenced was PBMCs. The CDR3 DNA reads TGTGCCAGCAACAACCCGGGGGGGGGCGACACTCAAGAGACCCAGTACTTC. The encoded protein is CASNNPGGGDTQETQYF. The entire variable domain, with the rest obtained from reference TRBV11-3 and TRBJ2-5, is as follows: EAGVVQSPRYKIIEKKQPVAFWCNPISGHNTLYWYLQNLGQGPELLIRYENEEAVDDSQLPKDRFSAERLKGVDSTLKIQPAELGDSAVYLCASNNPGGGDTQETQYFGPGTRLLVL.